The clone carrying this T cell receptor beta chain came up a few times. The data were obtained in a study of naive and memory T cell subsets. Two oligonucleotides, mixed equimolar, formed the beta constant-region primer covering TRBC1 and TRBC2. Four rounds of PCR amplified the ligated cDNA using nested alpha and beta constant-region primers plus SP2. An oligonucleotide with the SP2 primer and a 12-nucleotide UMI was ligated to the cDNA 3' end. TCRdb re-derived calls from the UMI-ligation and nested PCR reads in MiXCR, one entry per CDR3 protein. The sample consists of 80,000 or so distinct CDR3 sequences, 9% of them appearing once. Overnight CMV lysate stimulation of fresh PBMCs defined donor CMV status by CD4+ IFNgamma. The V gene's germline CDR1 is LGHNA and CDR2 YSLEER. The CDR3 has 18 amino acids. The trim removed 2 bases at V and 0 bases at J, leaving 10 bases unmatched.

This chain links TRBV4-3 with TRBJ2-1; 7 bases line up with TRBD1. Sequencing input: naive CD8+ T cells from blood. This clonotype was obtained from a human donor in good health. The CDR3 coding sequence is TGCGCCAGCAGCCAAAACGGCCAGACAGGGATCTCCTACAATGAGCAGTTCTTC. It translates to CASSQNGQTGISYNEQFF.